This T cell receptor beta chain is drawn from a study of spatial heterogeneity in lung cancer. Within the sample, this clonotype is medium-sized. Since the library was made to target alpha chains, this beta chain is a stray read and its abundance is not meaningful. The time point: sample taken at primary tumor resection. Whole RNA obtained from tumor, nontumor lung or frozen PBMC underwent sequencing without sorting. A distinct unique molecular identifier was carried by each TCR cDNA molecule. TCRdb used MiXCR to reprocess the 5' RACE reads, holding one entry per CDR3 protein. The sample records roughly 4,500 distinct CDR3 sequences, about a fifth being singletons. The material sequenced was normal lung tissue next to the tumor, taken at surgery. The TCR was taken from a female donor with early-stage non-small cell lung cancer.

The CDR3 here is CASSLFSRLRTGELFF. CDR3 coding DNA: TGTGCCAGCAGCTTATTTTCCAGACTACGCACCGGGGAGCTGTTTTTT. The chain uses TRBV11-2 and TRBJ2-2, with D perhaps TRBD2 (5 bases). The V and J ends lost 2 bases and 4 bases respectively, with 14 bases between them. CDR1 is SGHAT, CDR2 FQNNGV, per germline. The CDR3 is 16 amino acids.